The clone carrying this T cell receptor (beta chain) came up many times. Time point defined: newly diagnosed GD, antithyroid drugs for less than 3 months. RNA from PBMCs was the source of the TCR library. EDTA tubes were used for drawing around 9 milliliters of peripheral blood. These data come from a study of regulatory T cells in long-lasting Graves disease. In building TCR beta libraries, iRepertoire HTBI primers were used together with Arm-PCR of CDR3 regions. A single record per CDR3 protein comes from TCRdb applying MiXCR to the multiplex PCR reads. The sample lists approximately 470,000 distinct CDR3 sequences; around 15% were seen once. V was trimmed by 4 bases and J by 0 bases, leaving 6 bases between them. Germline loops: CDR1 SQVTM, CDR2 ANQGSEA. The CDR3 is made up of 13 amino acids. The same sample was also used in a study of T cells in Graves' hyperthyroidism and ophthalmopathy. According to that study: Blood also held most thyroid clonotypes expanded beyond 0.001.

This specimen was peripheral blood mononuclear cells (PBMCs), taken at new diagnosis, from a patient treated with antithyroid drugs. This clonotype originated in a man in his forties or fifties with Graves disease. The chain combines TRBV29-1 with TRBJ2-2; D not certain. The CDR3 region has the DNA TGCAGCGTTGGACGGACGAACACCGGGGAGCTGTTTTTT. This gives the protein CSVGRTNTGELFF.